Many counts were recorded for the clone carrying this T cell receptor beta chain. This entry belongs to a study of T cells in Graves' hyperthyroidism and ophthalmopathy. Around 10 ml fresh peripheral blood yielded the PBMCs. Regions amplified from RNA transcripts were the TCR beta CDR3 regions. Using the HTBI primer set, a first-round RT-PCR was run on the TCR CDR3. TCRdb fed the multiplex PCR reads into MiXCR, producing one record per CDR3 protein. The repertoire holds roughly 100,000 distinct CDR3 sequences, with 45% to 50% as singletons. This receptor was taken from a man aged 35 to 55 with Graves' hyperthyroidism. Sequencing was done on a sample of blood.

CDR3 in DNA: TGTGCCAGCAGCGAGGGCCCGGGCGGGGGGGCAATCTATGAGCAGTTCTTC. Amino acid sequence: CASSEGPGGGAIYEQFF. The chain uses TRBV9 and TRBJ2-1; the match to TRBD2 covers 9 bases. J lost 8 bases, V lost 3 bases, and 15 bases had no gene match. The CDR3 totals 17 residues. The germline V gene encodes CDR1 SGDLS and CDR2 YYNGEE.